This is a list of T cell receptor beta chains from one sample in a study of cytomegalovirus exposure and HLA in healthy donors. Generated by immunoSEQ multiplex PCR, the TCRdb table keeps only in-frame clones and is missing some. This table holds about 160,000 clones, around four fifths found once. Sample: PBMCs. These receptors originate from a woman aged 18-29 years in good health and CMV-seronegative. Both conserved end residues are part of each CDR3. D genes are given only for firm matches. Clone sizes are given selectively: once, few, many, or a class where the clone is expanded.

size: .
D: .
V: TRBV18
J: TRBJ1-1
CDR3: CASSQVADIAWAFF
DNA: TGTGCCAGCTCACAGGTTGCGGACATCGCTTGGGCTTTCTTT

size: once
D: .
V: TRBV27
J: TRBJ1-5
CDR3: CASSFSNSNQPQHF
DNA: TGTGCCAGCAGTTTTAGTAATAGCAATCAGCCCCAGCATTTT

size: few
D: TRBD1
V: TRBV7-9
J: TRBJ2-2
CDR3: CSSSSLVDRDPGELFF
DNA: TGTTCCAGCAGCTCCTTGGTGGACAGGGATCCCGGGGAGCTGTTTTTT

size: .
D: TRBD1
V: TRBV5-6
J: TRBJ1-1
CDR3: CASRQGVINTEAFF
DNA: TGTGCCAGCAGACAGGGGGTAATAAACACTGAAGCTTTCTTT

size: few
D: .
V: TRBV19
J: TRBJ1-2
CDR3: CASSVTGRDYGYTF
DNA: TGTGCCAGTAGTGTGACAGGCAGGGACTATGGCTACACCTTC

size: .
D: TRBD1
V: TRBV5-6
J: TRBJ2-7
CDR3: CASSFRGQGVYEQYF
DNA: TGTGCCAGCAGCTTTCGAGGACAGGGGGTCTACGAGCAGTACTTC

size: .
D: .
V: TRBV7-9
J: TRBJ2-6
CDR3: CASSLREGGVYSGANVLTF
DNA: TGTGCCAGCAGCTTAAGGGAGGGGGGGGTCTACTCTGGGGCCAACGTCCTGACTTTC

size: .
D: TRBD1
V: TRBV27
J: TRBJ1-2
CDR3: CASRAGTADYGYTF
DNA: TGTGCCAGCAGAGCCGGGACAGCCGATTATGGCTACACCTTC

size: .
D: .
V: TRBV5-1
J: TRBJ1-2
CDR3: CASSGPGHSYGYTF
DNA: TGCGCCAGCAGCGGGCCCGGACATAGCTATGGCTACACCTTC

size: .
D: .
V: TRBV7-9
J: TRBJ1-2
CDR3: CASSGAYGYTF
DNA: TGTGCCAGCAGCGGAGCTTATGGCTACACCTTC

size: .
D: TRBD1
V: TRBV15
J: TRBJ1-1
CDR3: CATSRGRGATEAFF
DNA: TGTGCCACCAGCAGAGGCAGGGGGGCCACTGAAGCTTTCTTT

size: few
D: TRBD1
V: TRBV9
J: TRBJ2-7
CDR3: CASSGSGQGRYEQYF
DNA: TGTGCCAGCAGCGGATCGGGACAGGGCAGGTACGAGCAGTACTTC

size: .
D: .
V: TRBV18
J: TRBJ1-5
CDR3: CASSQTRGREQPQHF
DNA: TGTGCCAGCTCTCAAACGAGAGGGAGGGAACAGCCCCAGCATTTT

size: .
D: TRBD1
V: TRBV6-1
J: TRBJ1-2
CDR3: CASSTDRGEGYTF
DNA: TGTGCCAGCAGCACTGACAGGGGAGAAGGCTACACCTTC

size: few
D: .
V: TRBV30
J: TRBJ1-1
CDR3: CAWSPGRVGTEAFF
DNA: TGTGCCTGGAGTCCAGGCAGGGTCGGCACTGAAGCTTTCTTT

size: .
D: TRBD1
V: TRBV6-1
J: TRBJ2-3
CDR3: CASSETSRQGNTQYF
DNA: TGTGCCAGCAGTGAAACCAGCCGACAGGGGAATACGCAGTATTTT

size: .
D: .
V: TRBV30
J: TRBJ1-2
CDR3: CAWSVGGLYGYTF
DNA: TGTGCCTGGAGTGTAGGAGGGCTCTATGGCTACACCTTC

size: .
D: .
V: TRBV27
J: TRBJ2-7
CDR3: CASSLSAGSGIYYEQYF
DNA: TGTGCCAGCAGTTTATCAGCCGGGTCCGGGATCTACTACGAGCAGTACTTC

size: .
D: TRBD2
V: TRBV20-1
J: TRBJ2-1
CDR3: CSARRGLPQFF
DNA: TGCAGTGCTCGAAGGGGACTACCACAGTTCTTC

size: .
D: .
V: TRBV13
J: TRBJ2-1
CDR3: CASSLINRRLKNEQFF
DNA: TGTGCCAGCAGCTTAATAAACAGGCGGCTCAAAAATGAGCAGTTCTTC

size: .
D: .
V: TRBV6-6
J: TRBJ1-6
CDR3: CASSYTPARLNSPLHF
DNA: TGTGCCAGCAGTTACACCCCCGCCAGGCTGAATTCACCCCTCCACTTT

size: once
D: .
V: TRBV19
J: TRBJ2-7
CDR3: CASSESGSYEQYF
DNA: TGTGCCAGTAGTGAAAGCGGGTCCTACGAGCAGTACTTC